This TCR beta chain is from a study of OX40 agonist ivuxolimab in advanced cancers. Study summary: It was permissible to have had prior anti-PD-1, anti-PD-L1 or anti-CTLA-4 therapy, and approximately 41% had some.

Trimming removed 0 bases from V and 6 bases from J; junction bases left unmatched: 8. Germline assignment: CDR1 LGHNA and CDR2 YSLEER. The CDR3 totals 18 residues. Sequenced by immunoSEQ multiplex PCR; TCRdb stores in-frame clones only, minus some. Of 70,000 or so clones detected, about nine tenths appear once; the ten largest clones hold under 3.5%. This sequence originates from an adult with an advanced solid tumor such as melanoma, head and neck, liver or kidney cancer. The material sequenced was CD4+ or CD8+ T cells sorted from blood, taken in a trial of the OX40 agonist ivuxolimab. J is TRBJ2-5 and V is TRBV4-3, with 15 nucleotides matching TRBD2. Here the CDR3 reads CASSQEIGTSGGMQTQYF. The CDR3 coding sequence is TGCGCCAGCAGCCAAGAGATAGGGACTAGCGGGGGGATGCAGACCCAGTACTTC.